The rows below give T cell receptor beta chains drawn from one sample of a study of technical replicates of blood from several donors. TCRdb keeps only in-frame clones here, not all; method: immunoSEQ multiplex PCR. The sample consists of about 80,000 clones, nearly 98% of them appearing once. The specimen sequenced was T cells isolated from PBMCs. These receptors originate from a human donor in good health. Each CDR3 is given with its conserved first and last residue. D genes are given only for firm matches. A clone size is listed for some rows: how often the clone was seen (once, few, many), or a class if it is expanded.

clone_size	j_call	d_call	v_call	cdr3_aa	cdr3_nt
NA	TRBJ1-1	TRBD1	TRBV13	CASSSQTGEEVLARAFF	TGTGCCAGCAGCTCTCAAACAGGGGAAGAGGTACTTGCCAGAGCTTTCTTT
NA	TRBJ1-2	TRBD1	TRBV19	CASSIGQGEANYGYTF	TGTGCCAGTAGTATAGGGCAGGGGGAGGCTAACTATGGCTACACCTTC
NA	TRBJ2-2	NA	TRBV28	CASSLGSHYTGELFF	TGTGCCAGCAGTTTAGGTTCACATTACACCGGGGAGCTGTTTTTT
NA	TRBJ1-1	NA	TRBV18	CASSATKDRGTEAFF	TGTGCCAGCTCAGCCACCAAGGACAGAGGGACTGAAGCTTTCTTT
NA	TRBJ1-5	TRBD1	TRBV4-1	CASSQGQGLSNQPQHF	TGCGCCAGCAGCCAAGGACAGGGATTGAGCAATCAGCCCCAGCATTTT
NA	TRBJ2-1	TRBD2	TRBV28	CASSGLAGHNEQFF	TGTGCCAGCAGTGGACTAGCGGGTCACAATGAGCAGTTCTTC
NA	TRBJ1-1	NA	TRBV21-1	CASSKADGTNTEAFF	TGTGCCAGCAGCAAAGCAGACGGGACAAACACTGAAGCTTTCTTT
NA	TRBJ2-5	NA	TRBV28	CASSTPPTAQETQYF	TGTGCCAGCAGTACACCGCCGACAGCCCAAGAGACCCAGTACTTC
NA	TRBJ1-1	NA	TRBV7-9	CASSLRTAGTEAFF	TGTGCCAGCAGCCTAAGGACGGCGGGGACTGAAGCTTTCTTT
NA	TRBJ1-6	TRBD1	TRBV9	CASSVEQGDSPLHF	TGTGCCAGCAGCGTAGAACAGGGGGATTCACCCCTCCACTTT
NA	TRBJ2-2	TRBD2	TRBV29-1	CSAVAGGITGELFF	TGCAGCGCCGTAGCGGGGGGGATCACCGGGGAGCTGTTTTTT
NA	TRBJ1-2	NA	TRBV2	CASIEDRWTYGYTF	TGTGCCAGTATCGAGGACAGATGGACCTATGGCTACACCTTC
NA	TRBJ1-3	NA	TRBV27	CASSHLPAGTSGNTIYF	TGTGCCAGCAGCCACCTCCCGGCAGGTACCTCTGGAAACACCATATATTTT
NA	TRBJ1-4	NA	TRBV7-9	CASSLDGRQATNEKLFF	TGTGCCAGCAGCTTGGACGGGAGACAAGCAACTAATGAAAAACTGTTTTTT
NA	TRBJ1-1	TRBD1	TRBV6-1	CASSEVGTGLSEAFF	TGTGCCAGCAGTGAAGTGGGGACAGGGTTGTCCGAAGCTTTCTTT
once	TRBJ2-7	NA	TRBV6-1	CASRTTQLSYEQYF	TGTGCCAGCAGAACCACACAGTTATCCTACGAGCAGTACTTC
NA	TRBJ2-3	NA	TRBV14	CASSQDLTDTQYF	TGTGCCAGCAGCCAAGATCTAACAGATACGCAGTATTTT
once	TRBJ1-5	NA	TRBV9	CASSAAGISNQPQHF	TGTGCCAGCAGCGCAGCAGGTATTAGCAATCAGCCCCAGCATTTT
NA	TRBJ1-2	NA	TRBV30	CAYGPRNYGYTF	TGTGCCTACGGTCCTCGGAACTATGGCTACACCTTC
NA	TRBJ2-7	NA	TRBV28	CASSLSAYEQYF	TGTGCCAGCAGTTTAAGCGCCTACGAGCAGTACTTC
once	TRBJ2-7	NA	TRBV7-3	CASSSQPGVGTYEQYF	TGTGCCAGCAGCTCACAGCCAGGGGTGGGAACCTACGAGCAGTACTTC
NA	TRBJ1-1	NA	TRBV13	CASSLARVKAFF	TGTGCCAGCAGCTTAGCCCGGGTAAAGGCTTTCTTT
NA	TRBJ1-1	NA	TRBV29-1	CSADRGLVDTEAFF	TGCAGCGCGGATAGGGGACTGGTGGACACTGAAGCTTTCTTT
NA	TRBJ1-1	NA	TRBV19	CASSIPSTRNTEAFF	TGTGCCAGTAGTATCCCCTCAACTAGGAACACTGAAGCTTTCTTT
NA	TRBJ2-5	NA	TRBV5-1	CASSFNQGETQYF	TGCGCCAGCAGCTTTAACCAGGGGGAGACCCAGTACTTC
NA	TRBJ1-3	NA	TRBV28	CASITGRNTIYF	TGTGCCAGTATTACAGGGCGAAACACCATATATTTT
NA	TRBJ1-2	TRBD1	TRBV6-5	CASSGDRGLYGYTF	TGTGCCAGCAGTGGGGACAGGGGACTCTATGGCTACACCTTC
NA	TRBJ1-3	NA	TRBV5-1	CASSLRGRGSGNTIYF	TGCGCCAGCAGCTTGAGGGGCAGAGGATCTGGAAACACCATATATTTT
NA	TRBJ1-5	NA	TRBV5-6	CASSLGLLSDQPQHF	TGTGCCAGCAGCTTGGGACTACTCTCCGATCAGCCCCAGCATTTT
few	TRBJ2-1	TRBD1	TRBV7-9	CASSSTTPTGYHEQFF	TGTGCCAGCAGCTCAACAACTCCGACAGGGTATCATGAGCAGTTCTTC
NA	TRBJ2-7	TRBD1	TRBV4-1	CASSQPGQARYEQYF	TGCGCCAGCAGCCAACCGGGACAGGCGAGGTACGAGCAGTACTTC
NA	TRBJ2-3	NA	TRBV5-1	CASSWATLSGPDTQYF	TGCGCCAGCAGCTGGGCAACACTATCAGGGCCAGATACGCAGTATTTT
NA	TRBJ2-7	NA	TRBV6-1	CASMVFRGEQYF	TGTGCCAGTATGGTATTTAGGGGGGAGCAGTACTTC
NA	TRBJ2-7	NA	TRBV5-4	CASSQDSEQYF	TGTGCCAGCAGCCAGGACTCCGAGCAGTACTTC
NA	TRBJ2-5	TRBD2	TRBV14	CASSQDPPGLAGGGDQETQYF	TGTGCCAGCAGCCAAGATCCTCCGGGGCTAGCGGGGGGAGGAGACCAAGAGACCCAGTACTTC
NA	TRBJ1-1	NA	TRBV5-1	CASSLVAMNTEAFF	TGCGCCAGCAGCTTGGTAGCCATGAACACTGAAGCTTTCTTT
NA	TRBJ1-5	NA	TRBV19	CASSTELNQPQHF	TGTGCCAGTAGTACCGAACTGAATCAGCCCCAGCATTTT
NA	TRBJ1-5	NA	TRBV10-3	CAIRPQLNQPQHF	TGTGCCATCCGGCCACAGCTGAATCAGCCCCAGCATTTT
NA	TRBJ2-7	NA	TRBV6-5	CASSGSALGYEQYF	TGTGCCAGCAGTGGGTCGGCGCTAGGCTACGAGCAGTACTTC
NA	TRBJ1-2	NA	TRBV7-9	CASSFRGNGYTF	TGTGCCAGCAGCTTCCGGGGAAATGGCTACACCTTC
NA	TRBJ1-4	TRBD1	TRBV6-1	CASSEGQFNEKLFF	TGTGCCAGCAGTGAGGGACAGTTTAATGAAAAACTGTTTTTT
NA	TRBJ2-7	NA	TRBV11-2	CASSLHYEQYF	TGTGCCAGCAGCTTACATTACGAGCAGTACTTC
NA	TRBJ1-1	NA	TRBV6-5	CASSYLRSMNTEAFF	TGTGCCAGCAGTTACTTGCGGTCCATGAACACTGAAGCTTTCTTT
NA	TRBJ2-5	TRBD2	TRBV19	CASRREGYQETQYF	TGTGCCAGTAGACGGGAGGGCTACCAAGAGACCCAGTACTTC
NA	TRBJ1-6	NA	TRBV13	CASSRGLPSNSPLHF	TGTGCCAGCAGCAGGGGACTGCCTTCTAATTCACCCCTCCACTTT
NA	TRBJ2-3	TRBD2	TRBV10-2	CAGGGADTQYF	TGCGCGGGGGGGGGTGCGGATACGCAGTATTTT
NA	TRBJ2-4	NA	TRBV6-5	CASSYGTGAKNIQYF	TGTGCCAGCAGTTACGGTACGGGGGCCAAAAACATTCAGTACTTC
NA	TRBJ2-6	NA	TRBV19	CASSIGTPSGANVLTF	TGTGCCAGTAGTATTGGGACACCGTCTGGGGCCAACGTCCTGACTTTC
NA	TRBJ1-1	NA	TRBV10-1	CASSRDIGTEAFF	TGCGCCAGCAGTAGGGACATAGGAACTGAAGCTTTCTTT
NA	TRBJ1-5	NA	TRBV30	CAWSRQRAQPQHF	TGTGCCTGGAGTCGGCAGAGGGCTCAGCCCCAGCATTTT
NA	TRBJ2-5	NA	TRBV9	CASSALQGQETQYF	TGTGCCAGCAGCGCGCTACAGGGCCAAGAGACCCAGTACTTC
NA	TRBJ1-1	NA	TRBV27	CASMKAGDSRFEAFF	TGTGCCAGCATGAAAGCGGGAGACAGTAGATTTGAAGCTTTCTTT
NA	TRBJ2-3	TRBD2	TRBV28	CASSLYGLAGGEGTDTQYF	TGTGCCAGCAGTTTATACGGACTAGCGGGAGGCGAGGGCACAGATACGCAGTATTTT
NA	TRBJ2-5	TRBD1	TRBV6-4	CASSDSSRRDRVPAQYF	TGTGCCAGCAGTGACTCGAGTCGCCGGGACAGGGTACCGGCCCAGTACTTC